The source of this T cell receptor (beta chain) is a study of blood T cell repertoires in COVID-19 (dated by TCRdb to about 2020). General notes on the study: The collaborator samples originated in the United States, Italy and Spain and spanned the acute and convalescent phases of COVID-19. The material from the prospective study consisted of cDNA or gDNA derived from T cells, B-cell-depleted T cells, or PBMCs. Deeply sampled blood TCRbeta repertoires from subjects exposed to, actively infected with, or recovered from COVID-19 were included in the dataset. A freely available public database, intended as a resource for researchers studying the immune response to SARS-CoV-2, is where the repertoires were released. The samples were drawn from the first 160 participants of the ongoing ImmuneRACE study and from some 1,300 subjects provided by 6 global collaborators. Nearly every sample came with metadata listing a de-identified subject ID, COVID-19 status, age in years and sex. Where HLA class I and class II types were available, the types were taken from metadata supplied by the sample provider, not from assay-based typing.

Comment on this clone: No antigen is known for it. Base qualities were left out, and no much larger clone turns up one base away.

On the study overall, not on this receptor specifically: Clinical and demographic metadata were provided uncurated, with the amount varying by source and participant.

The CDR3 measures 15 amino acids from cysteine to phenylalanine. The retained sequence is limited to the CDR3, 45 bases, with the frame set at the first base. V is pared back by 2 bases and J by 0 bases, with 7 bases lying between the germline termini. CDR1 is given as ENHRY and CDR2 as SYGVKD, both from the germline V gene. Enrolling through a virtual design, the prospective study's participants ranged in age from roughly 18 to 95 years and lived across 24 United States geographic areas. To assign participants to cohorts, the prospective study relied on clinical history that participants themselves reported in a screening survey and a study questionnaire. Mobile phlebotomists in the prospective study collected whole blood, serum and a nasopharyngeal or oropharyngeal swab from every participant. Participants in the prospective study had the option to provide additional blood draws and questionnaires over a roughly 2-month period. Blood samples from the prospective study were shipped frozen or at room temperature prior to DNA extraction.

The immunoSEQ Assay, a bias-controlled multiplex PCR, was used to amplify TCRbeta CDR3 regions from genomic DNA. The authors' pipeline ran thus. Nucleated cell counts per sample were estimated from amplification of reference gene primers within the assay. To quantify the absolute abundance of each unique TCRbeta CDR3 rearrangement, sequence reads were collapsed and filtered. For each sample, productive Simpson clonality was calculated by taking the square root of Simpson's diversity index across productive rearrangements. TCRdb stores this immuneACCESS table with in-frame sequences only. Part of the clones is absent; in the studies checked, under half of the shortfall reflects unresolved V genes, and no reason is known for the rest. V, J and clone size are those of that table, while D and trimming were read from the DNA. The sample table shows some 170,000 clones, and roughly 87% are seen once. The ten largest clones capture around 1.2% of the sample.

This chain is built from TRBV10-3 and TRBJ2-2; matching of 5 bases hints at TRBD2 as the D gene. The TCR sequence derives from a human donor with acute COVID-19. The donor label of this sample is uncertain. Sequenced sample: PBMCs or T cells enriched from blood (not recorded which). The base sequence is TGTGCCATCAGTGAGACCGGGACGAACACCGGGGAGCTGTTTTTT. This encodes CAISETGTNTGELFF.